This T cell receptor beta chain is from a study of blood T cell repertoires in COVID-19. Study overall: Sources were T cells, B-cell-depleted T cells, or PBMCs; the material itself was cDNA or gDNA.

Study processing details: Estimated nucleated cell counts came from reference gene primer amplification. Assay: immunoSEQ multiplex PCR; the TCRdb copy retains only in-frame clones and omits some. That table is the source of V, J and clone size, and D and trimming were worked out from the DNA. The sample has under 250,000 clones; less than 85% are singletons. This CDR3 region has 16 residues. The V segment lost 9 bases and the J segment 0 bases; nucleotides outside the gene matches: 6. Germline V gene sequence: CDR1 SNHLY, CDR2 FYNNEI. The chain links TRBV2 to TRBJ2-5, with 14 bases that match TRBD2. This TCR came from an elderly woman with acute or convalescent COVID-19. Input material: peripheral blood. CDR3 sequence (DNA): TGTGCCAGGGGGACTAGCGGGGGCCCGTACCAAGAGACCCAGTACTTC. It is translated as CARGTSGGPYQETQYF. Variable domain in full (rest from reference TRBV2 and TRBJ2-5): EPEVTQTPSHQVTQMGQEVILRCVPISNHLYFYWYRQILGQKVEFLVSFYNNEISEKSEIFDDQFSVERPDGSNFTLKIRSTKLEDSAMYFCARGTSGGPYQETQYFGPGTRLLVL.